This TCR beta chain was recorded in a study of graft-versus-host responses after intestinal transplantation. As for the study in general: Recipients obtained multivisceral, liver-intestinal, or isolated intestinal transplants. Every one of the recipients received anti-thymocyte globulin induction and afterwards took tacrolimus and steroids for around 3 years.

Method: immunoSEQ multiplex PCR; TCRdb's copy keeps in-frame clones and lacks some. The sample contains about 90,000 clones, 91% of which appear only once. CDR1 is SEHNR and CDR2 is FQNEAQ in the germline V gene (reference sequence). CDR3 size: 13 residues. Trimming removed 5 bases from V and 3 bases from J, with 8 bases in between. Overall study findings and caveats: Association was observed between peak circulating GvH clone levels and early post-transplant HvG declines. Detection of GvH clones occurred in recipient marrow, and some had their first appearance in ileum or blood.

About this clone: Antigen: not known.

This sequence originates from a human donor who received an intestinal transplant. The V and J genes are TRBV7-9 and TRBJ1-5; unclear D gene. The sample consisted of unstimulated CD8+ T cells sorted from spleen or lymph node cells, taken before intestinal transplant. The chain's CDR3 is CASSLGLNQPQHF. CDR3 sequence (DNA): TGTGCCAGCAGCCTTGGGCTCAATCAGCCCCAGCATTTT.